A selection of T cell receptor beta chains follows, all from one sample in a study of blood T cell repertoires in COVID-19. Clones were read by immunoSEQ multiplex PCR, and TCRdb kept only the in-frame ones, dropping some. The repertoire holds 50,000 to 65,000 clones, with about four fifths as singletons. The sequenced material came from peripheral blood. Every receptor here comes from a man aged 55 to 69 with COVID-19, enrolled during active disease. Each CDR3 is given with its conserved first and last residue. A D gene is named only where the DNA matches it firmly.

V: TRBV7-7; J: TRBJ2-3; D: -; CDR3: CASSLGGEDTQYF; DNA: TGTGCCAGCAGCTTAGGCGGAGAAGATACGCAGTATTTT
V: TRBV6-5; J: TRBJ1-4; D: -; CDR3: CASGPRGLNEKLFF; DNA: TGTGCCAGTGGACCACGGGGACTGAATGAAAAACTGTTTTTT
V: TRBV3-1/TRBV3-2; J: TRBJ1-1; D: TRBD1; CDR3: CASSPTWTGEAFF; DNA: TGTGCCAGCAGCCCTACTTGGACAGGGGAAGCTTTCTTT
V: TRBV2; J: TRBJ1-1; D: -; CDR3: CASSGGTEAFF; DNA: TGTGCCAGCAGCGGAGGTACTGAAGCTTTCTTT
V: TRBV9; J: TRBJ2-5; D: TRBD2; CDR3: CASTVAGLGGETQYF; DNA: TGTGCCAGCACTGTTGCCGGGTTGGGGGGGGAGACCCAGTACTTC
V: TRBV19; J: TRBJ2-2; D: -; CDR3: CASSMNRGELFF; DNA: TGTGCCAGTAGTATGAACAGGGGGGAGCTGTTTTTT
V: TRBV27; J: TRBJ2-2; D: -; CDR3: CASSFNPTVAGELFF; DNA: TGTGCCAGCAGTTTCAACCCTACAGTTGCCGGGGAGCTGTTTTTT
V: TRBV5-1; J: TRBJ1-2; D: -; CDR3: CASSPSTEYGYTF; DNA: TGCGCCAGCAGCCCGTCCACGGAGTACGGCTACACCTTC
V: TRBV29-1; J: TRBJ1-1; D: TRBD1; CDR3: CSVDPGGTNTEAFF; DNA: TGCAGCGTTGACCCAGGGGGGACGAACACTGAAGCTTTCTTT
V: TRBV5-4; J: TRBJ2-2; D: -; CDR3: CASSLGVPGELFF; DNA: TGTGCCAGCAGCTTAGGGGTCCCCGGGGAGCTGTTTTTT
V: TRBV2; J: TRBJ2-3; D: TRBD2; CDR3: CASSEWSGGADTQYF; DNA: TGTGCCAGCAGTGAATGGAGCGGGGGGGCAGATACGCAGTATTTT
V: TRBV29-1; J: TRBJ2-3; D: TRBD1; CDR3: CSATQGVGTDTQYF; DNA: TGCAGCGCAACACAGGGGGTGGGAACAGATACGCAGTATTTT
V: TRBV7-9; J: TRBJ1-1; D: -; CDR3: CASSSGIGLDEAFF; DNA: TGTGCCAGCAGCTCGGGGATCGGGCTTGATGAAGCTTTCTTT
V: TRBV5-1; J: TRBJ2-1; D: TRBD1; CDR3: CASSPGQGAGNEQFF; DNA: TGCGCCAGCAGCCCCGGACAGGGGGCTGGCAATGAGCAGTTCTTC